The 24 T cell receptor beta chains given below trace back to one sample, sequenced in a study of technical replicates of blood from several donors. Some clones are missing from TCRdb's copy, which holds only in-frame ones; the method was immunoSEQ multiplex PCR. The table records tens of thousands of clones, around 96% of them present only once. Specimen: T cells isolated from PBMCs. The source is a human donor in good health.

The genes are TRBV6-1 and TRBJ2-5; perhaps TRBD2 as D (5 bases). This CDR3 contains 15 residues. The V gene lost 5 bases and the J gene lost 1 base, with 14 bases spanning the gap. Germline CDR1 and CDR2: MNHNS and SASEGT. CDR3 coding DNA: TGTGCCAGCAGTCGGGGAACGGGAACCCAAGAGACCCAGTACTTC. It yields the protein CASSRGTGTQETQYF.

The chain uses TRBV10-1 and TRBJ2-7; TRBD1 aligns across 8 bases. The CDR3 is 14 residues long. CDR1 and CDR2 (germline): WNHNN, SYGVQD (reference sequence). V was clipped by 2 bases and J by 6 bases; unmatched bases: 6. The CDR3 nucleotides read TGCGCCAGCAGTGAGGGGACAGGCTTATCCGAGCAGTACTTC. Translating gives CASSEGTGLSEQYF.

V is TRBV2 and J is TRBJ2-7; TRBD1 matches 7 bases. The germline V gene has CDR1 SNHLY and CDR2 FYNNEI. The trim removed 7 bases at V and 5 bases at J, leaving 8 bases unmatched. The CDR3 totals 13 residues. CDR3 bases: TGTGCCAGCATTGGGACAGAGGAGGACGAGCAGTACTTC. Translated: CASIGTEEDEQYF.

Written as DNA, the CDR3 is TGTGCCAGCAGTAGGGGACAGGTCCTAGTGAACACTGAAGCTTTCTTT. This translates into CASSRGQVLVNTEAFF. The V gene is TRBV2, the J gene TRBJ1-1; 8 nucleotides match TRBD1. V lost 5 bases to trimming and J lost 0 bases; unmatched junction nucleotides: 8. The CDR3 totals 16 residues. Germline lookup yields CDR1 SNHLY and CDR2 FYNNEI.

The chain combines TRBV5-1 with TRBJ2-1, with TRBD2 matching over 8 bases. Germline loops: CDR1 SGHRS, CDR2 YFSETQ. Losses at the gene ends were 6 bases for V and 8 bases for J; bases not matched to a gene: 7. The length of the CDR3 is 13 residues. The CDR3 nucleotides read TGCGCCAGCAATGCGGGAGGATTCTATGAGCAGTTCTTC. It yields the protein CASNAGGFYEQFF.

The genes are TRBV18 and TRBJ2-5; 8 nucleotides align to TRBD2. V lost 1 base, J lost 4 bases, and 8 bases stayed unmatched. From germline, CDR1 is KGHSH and CDR2 LQKENI. This CDR3 is 16 amino acids long. The CDR3, as DNA: TGTGCCAGCTCACCACTTGAAGGAGCGGGAGCAGAGACCCAGTACTTC. Residues: CASSPLEGAGAETQYF.

This clone has just one count. V is TRBV25-1 and J is TRBJ1-4; the D gene is possibly TRBD1 (5 bases). Germline-derived CDR1 and CDR2 are MGHDK and SYGVNS. Trimming took 4 bases from V and 10 from J, leaving 13 bases between them. CDR3 length: 13 residues. The CDR3, as DNA: TGTGCCAGCAGTGTCCACGGGGGTGGAAAACTGTTTTTT. It yields the protein CASSVHGGGKLFF.

The chain carries TRBV30 and TRBJ1-5, with D unclear. The germline gives CDR1 GTSNPN, CDR2 SVGIG (reference sequence). CDR3 size: 16 residues. V was cut by 1 base and J by 1 base, with 14 bases left in between. The CDR3 is CAWSGPNLQSNQPQHF. CDR3 nucleotide sequence: TGTGCCTGGAGTGGCCCGAACCTACAGAGCAATCAGCCCCAGCATTTT.

The chain couples TRBV27 to TRBJ1-2; D may be TRBD1 (5 bases). The CDR3 runs to 14 residues. The germline gives CDR1 MNHEY, CDR2 SMNVEV (reference sequence). Trimming cost V 5 bases and J 8 bases, with 18 bases left between them. The CDR3: CASSPQDGAEGYTF. The CDR3 DNA reads TGTGCCAGCAGTCCACAGGACGGAGCCGAGGGCTACACCTTC.

This clone came up once. This chain uses TRBV4-1 with TRBJ1-5; 10 bases align to TRBD1. Germline lookup yields CDR1 MGHRA and CDR2 YSYEKL. Trimming cost V 4 bases and J 7 bases; bases outside gene matches: 4. The CDR3 spans 14 residues. This chain's CDR3 is CASSLGQGGQPQHF. CDR3 bases: TGCGCCAGCAGCCTCGGACAGGGGGGGCAGCCCCAGCATTTT.

The chain carries TRBV29-1 and TRBJ2-7, with D perhaps matching TRBD2 (6 bases). Between the trimmed V and J ends, which lost 3 bases and 7 bases, there was a span of 16 bases. The CDR3 consists of 13 residues. Germline assignment: CDR1 SQVTM and CDR2 ANQGSEA. The DNA for the CDR3 is TGCAGCGTTGAGGATGGGGCCGGGGGTGAGCAGTACTTC. Protein sequence: CSVEDGAGGEQYF.

This clone is a singleton in its sample. This chain uses TRBV7-2 with TRBJ1-3; tentatively, D is TRBD1 (6 bases). CDR3 length: 15 residues. Germline CDR1 SGHTA, CDR2 FQGNSA. Between the trimmed V and J ends, which lost 5 bases and 3 bases, there was a span of 14 bases. In DNA, the CDR3 is TGTGCCAGCAGCCCGCGGGGGCGCGGTGGAAACACCATATATTTT. This encodes CASSPRGRGGNTIYF.

This chain links TRBV6-5 with TRBJ1-1, with 7 bases lining up with TRBD1. CDR1 is MNHEY, CDR2 SVGAGI, per germline. The CDR3 consists of 16 residues. V was pared by 3 bases and J by 0 bases, with 7 bases of the junction left unmatched. As DNA, the CDR3 is TGTGCCAGCAGTTATTTCGTGGGGACAGTGAACACTGAAGCTTTCTTT. Translating gives CASSYFVGTVNTEAFF.

This clone was recorded only once. The gene calls are TRBV7-9 and TRBJ2-1, with D maybe TRBD2 (6 bases). Germline-derived CDR1 and CDR2 are SEHNR and FQNEAQ (reference sequence). This CDR3 is built from 14 residues. Trimming left V 7 bases short and J 5 bases short, with 15 bases between. In nucleotides, the CDR3 is TGTGCCAGCACCCACAGTCGGGGGAACAATGAGCAGTTCTTC. This codes for CASTHSRGNNEQFF.

The chain combines TRBV5-1 with TRBJ1-1; a possible D gene is TRBD1 (5 bases). The V end lost 0 bases, the J end lost 6 bases, and 9 bases lay between the germline ends. Germline assignment: CDR1 SGHRS and CDR2 YFSETQ. The CDR3 sequence is 13 residues long. CDR3 nucleotide sequence: TGCGCCAGCAGCTTGGGGACATCGTCTGAAGCTTTCTTT. It codes for CASSLGTSSEAFF.

The chain links TRBV4-2 to TRBJ2-5; maybe TRBD1 (6 bases). The CDR3 consists of 15 residues. The germline CDR1 and CDR2 sequences are LGHNA and YNFKEQ. V shed 3 bases and J shed 5 bases, with 16 bases lying between them. For the CDR3, the DNA is TGTGCCAGCAGCCAGGAACAGGGATCGGGGGAGACCCAGTACTTC. This codes for CASSQEQGSGETQYF.

The chain couples TRBV2 to TRBJ2-7; 8 nucleotides agree with TRBD1. Germline V gene data show CDR1 as SNHLY and CDR2 as FYNNEI. There are 20 residues in the CDR3. Trimming at V came to 4 bases and at J to 6 bases, leaving 26 bases not matched to a gene. CDR3: CASSGWRDGLGQGVLGEQYF. The DNA for the CDR3 is TGTGCCAGCAGTGGTTGGAGAGATGGGTTAGGACAGGGAGTTCTTGGCGAGCAGTACTTC. Variable domain in full (rest from reference TRBV2 and TRBJ2-7): EPEVTQTPSHQVTQMGQEVILRCVPISNHLYFYWYRQILGQKVEFLVSFYNNEISEKSEIFDDQFSVERPDGSNFTLKIRSTKLEDSAMYFCASSGWRDGLGQGVLGEQYFGPGTRLTVT.

The chain recombines TRBV11-2 with TRBJ2-5; D is unclear. This CDR3 contains 15 residues. CDR1 is SGHAT, CDR2 FQNNGV, per germline. The V end lost 2 bases, the J end lost 1 base, and 11 bases lay between the germline ends. The CDR3 region is CASSLIRAPQETQYF. CDR3 nucleotide sequence: TGTGCCAGCAGCTTAATTCGTGCGCCCCAAGAGACCCAGTACTTC.

V usage is TRBV29-1 and J usage is TRBJ2-7, with 13 nucleotides matching TRBD2. CDR3 length equals 14 residues. CDR1 is SQVTM, CDR2 ANQGSEA, per germline. Germline trimming cut 4 bases from V and 2 bases from J; bases unmatched to any gene: 2. The CDR3 is CSVGGLAGAYEQYF. CDR3 DNA: TGCAGCGTTGGAGGACTAGCGGGAGCCTACGAGCAGTACTTC.

Of note for this clone: One end of the junction is discordant with germline, which a read error may explain. V gene TRBV13 combines with J gene TRBJ2-3; possibly TRBD2 for D (6 bases). This CDR3 spans 12 amino acids. CDR1 and CDR2 (germline): PRHDT, FYEKMQ (reference sequence). This CDR3 reads CASSLSSGPQGF. The CDR3 DNA is TGTGCCAGCAGCTTATCGAGCGGGCCCCAGGGTTTT. Supplemented by reference TRBV13 and TRBJ2-3, the full variable domain reads AAGVIQSPRHLIKEKRETATLKCYPIPRHDTVYWYQQGPGQDPQFLISFYEKMQSDKGSIPDRFSAQQFSDYHSELNMSSLELGDSALYFCASSLSSGPQGFGPGTRLTVL.

This rearrangement joins TRBV6-6 to TRBJ1-5; 10 nucleotides align to TRBD1. The ends lost 6 bases at V and 7 bases at J; junction bases unmatched: 6. The CDR3 extends over 14 amino acids. CDR1 MNHNY and CDR2 SVGAGI come from the germline V gene (reference sequence). CDR3 in amino acids: CASRPRDRGQPQHF. The CDR3 DNA reads TGTGCCAGCAGACCCCGGGACAGGGGCCAGCCCCAGCATTTT.

The V call is TRBV9, the J call TRBJ1-4; 9 nucleotides agree with TRBD1. Germline CDR1 is SGDLS and CDR2 is YYNGEE. The CDR3 runs to 14 residues. J was trimmed by 6 bases and V by 4 bases; bases with no gene match: 4. The CDR3 sequence is CASSFRQGDEKLFF. The CDR3 DNA reads TGTGCCAGCAGCTTTAGACAGGGGGATGAAAAACTGTTTTTT.

This rearrangement joins TRBV10-2 to TRBJ2-3; the D gene is possibly TRBD1 (7 bases). The germline V gene has CDR1 WSHSY and CDR2 SAAADI. The CDR3 totals 14 residues. The V end lost 9 bases, the J end lost 4 bases, and 17 bases lay between the germline ends. CDR3 in amino acids: CASLRGVGPDTQYF. CDR3 DNA: TGCGCCAGTCTCAGGGGGGTTGGCCCAGATACGCAGTATTTT.

The V and J genes are TRBV28 and TRBJ1-4; weak D call: TRBD1 (5 bases). The CDR3 extends over 15 amino acids. V was clipped by 6 bases and J by 0 bases, with 11 bases between them. Germline loops: CDR1 MDHEN, CDR2 SYDVKM. CDR3 region: CASSPGIATNEKLFF. The CDR3 nucleotides are TGTGCCAGCAGCCCAGGGATTGCAACTAATGAAAAACTGTTTTTT. Variable domain in full (rest from reference TRBV28 and TRBJ1-4): DVKVTQSSRYLVKRTGEKVFLECVQDMDHENMFWYRQDPGLGLRLIYFSYDVKMKEKGDIPEGYSVSREKKERFSLILESASTNQTSMYLCASSPGIATNEKLFFGSGTQLSVL.